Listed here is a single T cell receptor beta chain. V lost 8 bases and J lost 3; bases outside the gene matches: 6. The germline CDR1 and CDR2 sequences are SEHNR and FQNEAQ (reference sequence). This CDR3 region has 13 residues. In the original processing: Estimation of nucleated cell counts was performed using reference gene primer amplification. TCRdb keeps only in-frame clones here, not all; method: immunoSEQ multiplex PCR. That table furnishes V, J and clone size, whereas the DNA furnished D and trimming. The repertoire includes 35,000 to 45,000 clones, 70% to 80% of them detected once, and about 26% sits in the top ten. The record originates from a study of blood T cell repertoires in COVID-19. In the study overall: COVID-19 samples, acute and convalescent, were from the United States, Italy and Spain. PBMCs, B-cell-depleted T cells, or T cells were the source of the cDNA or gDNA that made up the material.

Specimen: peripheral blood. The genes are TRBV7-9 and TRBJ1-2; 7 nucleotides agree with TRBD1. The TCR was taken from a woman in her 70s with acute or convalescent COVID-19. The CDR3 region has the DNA TGTGCCAGCGAGGGGGACAGTGACTATGGCTACACCTTC. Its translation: CASEGDSDYGYTF.